This T cell receptor beta chain was recovered during a study of regulatory T cells in long-lasting Graves disease. Points from the study as a whole: Study of thyroid tissue was not done, with only peripheral blood studied.

V dropped 6 bases and J dropped 4 bases, with 16 bases sitting between them. The CDR3 is 13 residues long. Germline assignment: CDR1 DFQATT and CDR2 SNEGSKA (reference sequence). Indicated time point: persistent/refractory GD, antithyroid drugs over 5 years with positive TRAb. Preparation of the TCR library used RNA extracted from PBMCs. With respect to this clonotype: The antigen remains unidentified.

Libraries of TCR beta came from iRepertoire HTBI primers plus Arm-PCR of CDR3 regions. Original handling: The samples included around 65 TRBV and some 15 TRBJ segments. From the multiplex PCR reads, TCRdb called clonotypes with MiXCR, one entry per CDR3 protein. The V and J calls, along with clone size, are taken from TCRdb and not from the paper's own processing. The sample shows more than 350,000 distinct CDR3 sequences, 21% of them seen only once. The J gene is TRBJ2-7, the V gene TRBV20-1; maybe TRBD2 (6 bases). Material: peripheral blood mononuclear cells (PBMCs), obtained when the disease was refractory, from a patient treated with antithyroid drugs. The clonotype comes from a female donor with Graves disease. In nucleotides, the CDR3 is TGCAGTGCGTTCGGGACTCCCAAGTACGAGCAGTACTTC. It specifies CSAFGTPKYEQYF.